This record looks at one T cell receptor (beta chain) sequence and its context. Its binding antigen is unknown. No much larger clone is present one base from it, and per-base qualities are unavailable. The record originates from a study of CD8+ T cells in alopecia areata (dated by TCRdb to between 2017 and 2018). Describing the broader study: The treated patients took part in an open-label pilot trial in which moderate-to-severe alopecia areata was treated with oral tofacitinib at 5 to 10 mg twice daily. immunoSEQ multiplex PCR using 35 Vbeta forward primers and 13 Jbeta reverse primers was used to amplify TCRbeta CDR3 regions. RNA came from the PAXgene miRNA kit for fixed scalp, the miRNeasy kit for PBMCs, and the RNeasy kit for mouse skin. Scalp clonality was compared among normal scalp (n=4), patchy alopecia areata scalp (n=8), and alopecia totalis/universalis scalp (n=8). Patients stayed on tofacitinib for 6 to 18 months and then had 6 months of follow-up off drug so that delayed response and recurrence could be assessed. High-throughput TCRbeta sequencing was used to examine T cell clonal expansion in alopecia areata in both the C3H/HeJ mouse model and human patients. On the human side, TCRbeta sequencing was run on scalp tissue and on sorted CD4+ and CD8+ peripheral blood T cells from healthy controls and from alopecia areata patients with either patchy or totalis/universalis disease. Biopsies were taken from tofacitinib-treated patients at baseline and at 4 and 24 weeks of treatment, and a later scalp biopsy was taken in several of the tofacitinib-treated patients. Disease severity in treated patients was measured with the SALT score, which quantifies the percentage of affected scalp surface area.

The library was generated by the immunoSEQ multiplex PCR assay. RNA was extracted from all samples and reverse transcribed into cDNA as template for TCR sequencing. First-strand cDNA was synthesized using SuperScript III with a 2:1 mix of oligo-dT and random hexamers. A synthetic immune receptor repertoire was used to measure amplification bias, and any remaining bias was corrected computationally. In the source study's methods: Raw reads were preprocessed to remove errors, and CDR3 was defined by IMGT conventions from the conserved cysteine to phenylalanine. Clonality was computed by normalizing Shannon entropy by log2 of the number of productive unique TCRs and subtracting the result from 1. Whether scalp clones were CD4 or CD8 was inferred by matching scalp TCRbeta sequences against CD4 and CD8 repertoires sorted from blood. TCRdb limited this immuneACCESS table to in-frame rearrangements with V and J called. A share of clones is missing; checked studies link under half to unresolved V genes, and the rest is unexplained. Clone size and V and J calls were adopted from that table, with D and trimming inferred from the DNA. The sample profile shows around 190,000 clones; 50% to 70% of them were found once. In total, the top ten clones hold 1.3% of the sample.

The germline ends are 12 bases apart after V is trimmed by 5 bases and J by 11 bases. Inclusive of the bounding cysteine and phenylalanine, the CDR3 is 11 residues long. Only the CDR3 part of the read is kept: 33 bases, read in frame from the first base. Based on the germline V gene, the CDR1 and CDR2 sequences are LGHNA and YSLEER. The sample's treatment or condition label, decoded: oral pan-JAK inhibitor, 5-10 mg twice daily. Peripheral blood and lesional scalp punch biopsies were obtained from patients with alopecia areata. PBMCs were isolated by density centrifugation and stained for CD3, CD4 and CD8, and CD4+ and CD8+ T cells were sorted on a FACSAria. Results and caveats for the whole study, not just this receptor: Tofacitinib significantly decreased scalp clonality and the number of expanded CD8+ clones among the top 100 scalp clones. During tofacitinib treatment, many expanded lesional clones remained in scalp and blood, and this persistence may partly explain relapse after treatment is stopped. Compared with normal scalp, lesional scalp, particularly in alopecia totalis/universalis, had higher clonality and more expanded CD8+ clones, which suggests antigenic drive. Because the treated cohort was small and included a single nonresponder, larger studies are needed to assess links between baseline CD8+ expansion and response. Scalp TCR repertoire analysis is complicated because resident alphabeta T cells in normal human skin are also sequenced, whereas mouse skin is dominated by gammadelta T cells. Shared TCR sequences between patients were less evident than in mice, which may be partly attributable to HLA diversity in the patient population.

The receptor was derived from a human donor with alopecia areata. The sequence links TRBV4-3 to TRBJ1-2; the D gene remains uncertain. Sample: CD4+ T cells sorted from blood, taken around week 49, from a patient treated with tofacitinib. The nucleotide sequence is given as TGCGCCAGCAGCTTAGAAGAGAAGTACACCTTC. Its translation is CASSLEEKYTF.